A selection of T cell receptor beta chains follows, all from one sample in a study of metastatic and nonmetastatic thyroid tumors. TCRdb re-called clones via MiXCR from the PCR reads. The sample has about 18,000 clones, more than 30% seen once. What was sequenced was tumor tissue. The source is a male donor with papillary thyroid cancer or a benign thyroid nodule (not recorded which). Some clones in this sample may be carry-over from other donors' samples. Each CDR3 is given without its conserved first and last residue.

TRBV20-1	TRBJ2-1	SARSGGGPSSYNEQF
TRBV19	TRBJ1-1	ASSVTGQGLNTEAF
TRBV9	TRBJ2-3	ASSVIAGPITDTQY
TRBV9	TRBJ2-7	ASSGLFGEQY
TRBV6-1	TRBJ1-2	ASTHGTPYGYT
TRBV12-3/TRBV12-4	TRBJ2-3	ASSPHRLEGDADTQY
TRBV19	TRBJ1-5	ASSIKVPEFSNQPQH
TRBV6-1	TRBJ1-1	ASSVGQGYDTEAF
TRBV6-5	TRBJ2-1	ASSRGTPGLANNEQF
TRBV2	TRBJ2-3	ASSEMGSTDTQY
TRBV20-1	TRBJ1-1	SASGSDREWNTVAF
TRBV11-2	TRBJ1-1	ASIFTGGTQAF
TRBV5-1	TRBJ1-2	ASSLVAVGGYT
TRBV20-1	TRBJ2-7	SARVGGGADEQY
TRBV13	TRBJ1-5	ASRVRVGFGTGALNQPQH
TRBV20-1	TRBJ2-1	SARKTGSWYNEQF
TRBV20-1	TRBJ2-1	SAQAAGGVREQF
TRBV11-1	TRBJ2-2	ASTLFSTRELF